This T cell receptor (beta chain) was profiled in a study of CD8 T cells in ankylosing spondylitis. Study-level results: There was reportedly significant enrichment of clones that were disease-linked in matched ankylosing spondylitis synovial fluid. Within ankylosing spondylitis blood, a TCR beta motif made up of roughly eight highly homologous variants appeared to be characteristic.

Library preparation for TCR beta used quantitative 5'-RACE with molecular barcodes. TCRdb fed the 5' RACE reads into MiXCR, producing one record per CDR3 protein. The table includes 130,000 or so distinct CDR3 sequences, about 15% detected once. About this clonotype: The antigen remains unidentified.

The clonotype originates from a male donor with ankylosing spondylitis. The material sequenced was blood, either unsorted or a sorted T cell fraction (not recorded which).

The CDR3 spells CASSPGLVTGELFF. In nucleotides, the CDR3 is TGCGCCAGCAGCCCGGGACTAGTAACCGGGGAGCTGTTTTTT. The chain carries TRBV4-1 and TRBJ2-2; 8 positions match TRBD2. CDR1 MGHRA and CDR2 YSYEKL come from the germline V gene. The CDR3 is made up of 14 amino acids. V was pared by 4 bases and J by 5 bases, with 3 bases of the junction left unmatched.